The 13 T cell receptor beta chains listed next were all sequenced from one sample in a study of cytomegalovirus exposure and HLA in healthy donors. The PCR made use of 60 Vbeta and 13 Jbeta primers. Data came from immunoSEQ multiplex PCR; TCRdb stores just in-frame clones and leaves some out. The sample table sets out some 55,000 clones. Sequenced: PBMCs. All receptors come from a man aged 18 to 30 in good health and CMV-seropositive.

J is TRBJ1-3 and V is TRBV6-1, with D unresolved. CDR3 size: 14 residues. Germline V CDR1 and CDR2: MNHNS, SASEGT. V was clipped by 1 base and J by 4 bases, with 8 bases between them. Here the CDR3 reads CASSEGELGNTIYF. The CDR3 DNA follows: TGTGCCAGCAGTGAAGGGGAGTTGGGAAACACCATATATTTT.

The rearrangement joins TRBV14 to TRBJ1-3, with D perhaps matching TRBD1 (5 bases). The CDR3 consists of 16 residues. V lost 1 base and J 2 bases, leaving 12 bases between the germline ends. CDR1 is SGHDN and CDR2 is FVKESK in the germline V gene. CDR3 in amino acids: CASSQAGGMAGNTIYF. The DNA for the CDR3 is TGTGCCAGCAGCCAAGCTGGGGGGATGGCTGGAAACACCATATATTTT.

The chain joins TRBV5-1 to TRBJ1-1; TRBD1 agrees at 8 bases. With V trimmed by 3 bases and J by 1 base, 8 bases remained unmatched. The CDR3 runs 16 residues. Germline CDR1 and CDR2: SGHRS and YFSETQ. CDR3 residues: CASSYPSGTGNTEAFF. The CDR3, as DNA: TGCGCCAGCAGCTATCCCTCCGGGACAGGGAACACTGAAGCTTTCTTT.

The chain links TRBV19 to TRBJ2-1; 7 bases agree with TRBD2. CDR3 length equals 15 residues. After removal of 3 bases from V and 4 bases from J, the junction contained 6 bases not matched to a gene. The germline CDR1 and CDR2 sequences are LNHDA and SQIVND (reference sequence). The CDR3 sequence is CASSITRDYYNEQFF. The CDR3, as DNA: TGTGCCAGTAGTATTACCCGGGACTATTACAATGAGCAGTTCTTC.

The rearrangement joins TRBV5-1 to TRBJ1-1, with D uncertain. Per germline, CDR1 SGHRS and CDR2 YFSETQ. This CDR3 has 13 residues. The ends were cut back, 4 bases at V and 4 bases at J, with 11 bases in the middle. The CDR3 is CASSPTGRTEAFF. Written as DNA, the CDR3 is TGCGCCAGCAGCCCTACGGGTCGCACTGAAGCTTTCTTT.

The chain joins TRBV9 to TRBJ1-2, with 10 positions matching TRBD1. The germline V gene has CDR1 SGDLS and CDR2 YYNGEE. This CDR3 comprises 16 residues. The V and J ends lost 4 bases and 4 bases, in that order; junction bases with no gene match: 10. The CDR3 spells CASSYPRGDRGYGYTF. For the CDR3, the DNA is TGTGCCAGCAGCTACCCTCGCGGGGACAGGGGCTATGGCTACACCTTC.

The V gene is TRBV21-1, the J gene TRBJ2-2; the DNA was not used to check the table's D call, TRBD1. TRBV21-1 is tagged as a pseudogene. The CDR3 is 15 residues long. The CDR3 spells CASSSRQGRTGELFF. For the CDR3, the DNA is TGTGCCAGCAGCTCTCGACAGGGGAGGACCGGGGAGCTGTTTTTT.

This sequence joins TRBV6-1 and TRBJ2-2; perhaps TRBD2 as D (6 bases). V was pared by 1 base and J by 3 bases, with 6 bases between. This CDR3 is 14 amino acids long. The germline CDR1 and CDR2 sequences are MNHNS and SASEGT. In DNA, the CDR3 is TGTGCCAGCAGTGAAGGACTAGACACCGGGGAGCTGTTTTTT. This gives the protein CASSEGLDTGELFF.

The chain combines TRBV27 with TRBJ1-2; unclear D gene. Germline CDR1 is MNHEY and CDR2 is SMNVEV (reference sequence). Trimming stripped 2 bases from V and 8 bases from J, with 12 bases between. The CDR3 has 13 amino acids. The CDR3 DNA reads TGTGCCAGCAGTTTAACGTTGCGGGGAGGCTACACCTTC. It encodes CASSLTLRGGYTF.

V is TRBV28 and J is TRBJ1-3; D is perhaps TRBD1 (6 bases). V lost 1 base, J lost 5 bases, and 15 bases lay in between. CDR3 length: 16 amino acids. Germline CDR1 reads MDHEN; CDR2 reads SYDVKM. CDR3 sequence (DNA): TGTGCCAGCAGTTTATCCAGCCTTCAGGGGAGAAACACCATATATTTT. It is translated as CASSLSSLQGRNTIYF. Together with reference TRBV28 and TRBJ1-3, the CDR3 gives the full variable domain: DVKVTQSSRYLVKRTGEKVFLECVQDMDHENMFWYRQDPGLGLRLIYFSYDVKMKEKGDIPEGYSVSREKKERFSLILESASTNQTSMYLCASSLSSLQGRNTIYFGEGSWLTVV.

The V and J genes are TRBV14 and TRBJ2-5; D uncertain. The CDR3 consists of 14 residues. Deletions cut 0 bases from V and 6 bases from J, with 11 bases between. Per germline, CDR1 SGHDN and CDR2 FVKESK. The CDR3 DNA sequence: TGTGCCAGCAGCCAAGATCTTGGCTTCCAGACCCAGTACTTC. The encoded protein is CASSQDLGFQTQYF. Combining the CDR3 with reference TRBV14 and TRBJ2-5 gives the whole variable domain EAGVTQFPSHSVIEKGQTVTLRCDPISGHDNLYWYRRVMGKEIKFLLHFVKESKQDESGMPNNRFLAERTGGTYSTLKVQPAELEDSGVYFCASSQDLGFQTQYFGPGTRLLVL.

CDR3 region: CASSVNEGQEKLFF. The CDR3 DNA reads as TGTGCCAGCAGCGTAAATGAGGGACAGGAAAAACTGTTTTTT. The chain employs TRBV9 and TRBJ1-4, with 7 bases matching TRBD1. CDR1 is SGDLS, CDR2 YYNGEE, per germline. The CDR3 extends over 14 amino acids. V shed 1 base, J shed 8 bases, and the junction held 5 bases outside the gene matches. The full variable domain, its missing parts supplied by reference TRBV9 and TRBJ1-4, is DSGVTQTPKHLITATGQRVTLRCSPRSGDLSVYWYQQSLDQGLQFLIQYYNGEERAKGNILERFSAQQFPDLHSELNLSSLELGDSALYFCASSVNEGQEKLFFGSGTQLSVL.

The rearrangement joins TRBV2 to TRBJ1-4; D remains unclear. This CDR3 spans 13 amino acids. V was shortened by 2 bases and J by 8 bases, with 9 bases between the two germline ends. The germline V gene has CDR1 SNHLY and CDR2 FYNNEI. CDR3 sequence reads: CASSEQEGEKLFF. The CDR3 DNA is TGTGCCAGCAGTGAACAGGAAGGAGAAAAACTGTTTTTT.